Below are 14 T cell receptor beta chains sequenced from a single sample in a study of breast tumors, draining lymph nodes, adjacent tissues. Axillary draining lymph nodes of breast cancer patients supplied the node samples. One entry per CDR3 protein results from TCRdb running MiXCR on the multiplex PCR reads. Altogether approximately 130,000 distinct CDR3 sequences are present, about a fifth being singletons, with the ten largest covering approximately 2.7%. The specimen was axillary lymph node tissue. These receptors came from a female donor with breast cancer. Some clones in this sample may be carry-over from other donors' samples.

This clonotype has ten or more counts. The V and J genes are TRBV24-1 and TRBJ1-5; D gene unclear. Germline V gene data show CDR1 as KGHDR and CDR2 as SFDVKD. V lost 2 bases, J lost 4 bases, and 2 bases lay in between. The length of the CDR3 is 12 residues. The CDR3 region is CATSDSNQPQHF. DNA of the CDR3: TGTGCCACCAGTGATTCTAATCAGCCCCAGCATTTT.

This clonotype was seen many times. This sequence joins TRBV19 and TRBJ2-2, with 7 bases matching TRBD2. The CDR3 is made up of 15 amino acids. With 7 bases clipped from V and 1 base from J, the junction kept 6 bases outside the gene matches. Germline V CDR1 and CDR2: LNHDA, SQIVND (reference sequence). The CDR3 bases are TGTGCCAGTACCCGCGGGAGAATGAACACCGGGGAGCTGTTTTTT. This encodes CASTRGRMNTGELFF.

Note on this clonotype: Since a much larger clone is just one base distant, this may be a read error. The CDR3 DNA reads as TGTGCCAGCAGTTTCGGGACTAGGGTTGTGGATGAGCAGTTCTTC. Its translation is CASSFGTRVVDEQFF. The genes are TRBV12-3 or TRBV12-4 and TRBJ2-1; 8 positions match TRBD2. The CDR3 loop spans 15 amino acids. J was trimmed by 8 bases and V by 3 bases; bases with no gene match: 9.

This clonotype was seen a handful of times. The chain joins TRBV14 to TRBJ2-3; TRBD1 matches at 7 bases. Germline V gives CDR1 SGHDN, CDR2 FVKESK. The CDR3 contains 15 residues. Trimming took 2 bases from V and 2 from J; bases not matched to a gene: 4. The CDR3 here is CASSQNTGATDTQYF. The CDR3 region has the DNA TGTGCCAGCAGCCAAAATACAGGGGCCACAGATACGCAGTATTTT. The variable domain in full, completed from reference TRBV14 and TRBJ2-3, reads EAGVTQFPSHSVIEKGQTVTLRCDPISGHDNLYWYRRVMGKEIKFLLHFVKESKQDESGMPNNRFLAERTGGTYSTLKVQPAELEDSGVYFCASSQNTGATDTQYFGPGTRLTVL.

The chain couples TRBV6-1 to TRBJ1-4, with D possibly TRBD1 on 5 matching bases. The CDR3 loop spans 16 amino acids. CDR1 and CDR2 (germline): MNHNS, SASEGT. V lost 0 bases to trimming and J lost 7 bases, with 15 bases between them. The CDR3 spells CASSEALGRGSEKLFF. CDR3 sequence (DNA): TGTGCCAGCAGTGAAGCGCTGGGGCGAGGGAGTGAAAAACTGTTTTTT.

In this sample, this clonotype turned up many times. This sequence joins TRBV5-4 and TRBJ2-3, with no clear D. The CDR3 is made up of 15 amino acids. Trimming left V 5 bases short and J 0 bases short, with 13 bases between. Per the germline V gene, CDR1 is SGHNT and CDR2 is YYREEE (reference sequence). In nucleotides, the CDR3 is TGTGCCAGCAGAAGGGATGTGGCTAGCACAGATACGCAGTATTTT. This sequence encodes CASRRDVASTDTQYF.

About this clonotype: A much larger clone is a single base away; this may be a read error. The conserved final phenylalanine or tryptophan is absent from the CDR3, which likely points to a read error. The V gene is TRBV14, the J gene TRBJ2-7; D unclear. This CDR3 has 14 residues. V lost 0 bases, J lost 6 bases, and 12 bases lay in between. Germline assignment: CDR1 SGHDN and CDR2 FVKESK. As DNA, the CDR3 is TGTGCCAGCAGCCAAGAGGCCACCTTGGGCGAGCAGTACTCC. It is translated as CASSQEATLGEQYS.

In this sample, this clonotype turned up many times. The chain links TRBV20-1 to TRBJ2-5; D is perhaps TRBD1 (6 bases). The CDR3 has 11 residues. CDR1 and CDR2 from the germline V gene are DFQATT and SNEGSKA (reference sequence). The V gene lost 0 bases and the J gene lost 10 bases, with 9 bases spanning the gap. In nucleotides, the CDR3 is TGCAGTGCTAGAGATGGGACACGCCAGTACTTC. Translation gives CSARDGTRQYF.

This clonotype appeared many times. The V call is TRBV10-3, the J call TRBJ1-5; D may be TRBD1 (5 bases). Germline V gene lookup returns CDR1 ENHRY and CDR2 SYGVKD. V gave up 2 bases and J gave up 0 bases, with 14 bases separating them. The CDR3 consists of 17 residues. CDR3 nucleotides: TGTGCCATCAGTGAGGGGGACCCAGCGTATAGCAATCAGCCCCAGCATTTT. It translates to CAISEGDPAYSNQPQHF.

With respect to this clonotype: A much more abundant neighbour one base away suggests this may be a read error. This CDR3 fails to terminate in the conserved phenylalanine or tryptophan, so it likely reflects a read error. J is TRBJ1-5 and V is TRBV6-4, with D maybe TRBD1 (6 bases). The CDR3 is made up of 17 amino acids. Germline V gene lookup returns CDR1 MRHNA and CDR2 SNTAGT. Trimming left V 6 bases short and J 3 bases short, with 21 bases between. CDR3 coding DNA: TGTGCCAGCAGAGACCCGAGATGCGGACAGACCAATCAGCCCCAGCATGTT. Its protein product is CASRDPRCGQTNQPQHV.

This clonotype was picked up a small number of times. The chain joins TRBV3-1 to TRBJ1-4, with a tentative D call TRBD1 (6 bases). V gave up 3 bases and J gave up 0 bases, with 20 bases separating them. Germline CDR1 is LGHDT and CDR2 is YNNKEL (reference sequence). The CDR3 is 19 residues long. CDR3 loop: CASSHVMTGNRATNEKLFF. CDR3 DNA sequence: TGTGCCAGCAGCCACGTAATGACAGGAAACAGAGCAACTAATGAAAAACTGTTTTTT.

This clonotype was counted only a few times. The chain is built from TRBV5-4 and TRBJ2-1, with 8 nucleotides matching TRBD2. V dropped 4 bases and J dropped 4; count of bases not matched to a gene: 7. The CDR3 runs 15 residues. Germline V gene sequence: CDR1 SGHNT, CDR2 YYREEE (reference sequence). Here the CDR3 reads CASSGSGMKYNEQFF. DNA of the CDR3: TGTGCCAGCAGCGGTAGCGGGATGAAATACAATGAGCAGTTCTTC.

With regard to this clonotype: This could be a read error, since a much larger clone is one nucleotide away. The rearrangement joins TRBV5-1 to TRBJ2-2, with D tentatively TRBD1 or TRBD2 (5 bases each). Germline V gives CDR1 SGHRS, CDR2 YFSETQ. This CDR3 is built from 16 residues. DNA of the CDR3: TGCGCCAGCAGCTTGCAGGGTGTAGGAGACACCGGGGAGCTGCTTTTT. Protein: CASSLQGVGDTGELLF. The whole variable domain, remainder taken from reference TRBV5-1 and TRBJ2-2, is KAGVTQTPRYLIKTRGQQVTLSCSPISGHRSVSWYQQTPGQGLQFLFEYFSETQRNKGNFPGRFSGRQFSNSRSEMNVSTLELGDSALYLCASSLQGVGDTGELLFGEGSRLTVL.

CDR3 DNA sequence: TGTGCCAGCAGCCCGACTAGCGGGAGTTTGCAGACCCAGTACTTC. Translating it yields CASSPTSGSLQTQYF. The chain carries TRBV28 and TRBJ2-5, with 12 nucleotides matching TRBD2. Germline CDR1 MDHEN, CDR2 SYDVKM. This CDR3 has 15 amino acids. Trimming removed 6 bases from V and 6 bases from J; junction bases left unmatched: 8.